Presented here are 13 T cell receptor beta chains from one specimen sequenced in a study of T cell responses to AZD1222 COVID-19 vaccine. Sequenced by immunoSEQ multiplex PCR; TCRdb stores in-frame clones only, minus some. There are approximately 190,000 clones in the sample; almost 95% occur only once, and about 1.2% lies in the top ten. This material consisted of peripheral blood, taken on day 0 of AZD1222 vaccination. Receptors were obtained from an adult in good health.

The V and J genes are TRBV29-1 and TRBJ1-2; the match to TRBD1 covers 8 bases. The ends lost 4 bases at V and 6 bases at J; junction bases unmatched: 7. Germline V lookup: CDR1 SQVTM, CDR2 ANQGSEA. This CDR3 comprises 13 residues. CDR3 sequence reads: CSVAVQGVDGYTF. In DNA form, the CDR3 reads TGCAGCGTTGCCGTACAGGGGGTCGATGGCTACACCTTC.

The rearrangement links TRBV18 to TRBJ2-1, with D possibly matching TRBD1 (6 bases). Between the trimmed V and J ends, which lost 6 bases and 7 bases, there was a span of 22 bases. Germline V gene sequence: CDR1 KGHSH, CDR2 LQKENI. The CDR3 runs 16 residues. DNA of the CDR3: TGTGCCAGCTCCTTAACGACAGGCGGCGGTCGTAATGAGCAGTTCTTC. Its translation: CASSLTTGGGRNEQFF.

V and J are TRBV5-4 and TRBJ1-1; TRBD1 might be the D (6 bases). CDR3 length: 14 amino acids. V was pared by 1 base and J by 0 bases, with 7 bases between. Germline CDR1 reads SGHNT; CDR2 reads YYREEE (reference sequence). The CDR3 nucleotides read TGTGCCAGCAGCTTGCAGGGGATGAACACTGAAGCTTTCTTT. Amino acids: CASSLQGMNTEAFF.

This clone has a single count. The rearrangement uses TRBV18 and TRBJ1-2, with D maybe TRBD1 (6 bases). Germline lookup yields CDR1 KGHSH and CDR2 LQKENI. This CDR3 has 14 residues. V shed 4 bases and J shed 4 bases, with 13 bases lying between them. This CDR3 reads CASSLSRDTYGYTF. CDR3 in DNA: TGTGCCAGCTCACTTAGCCGGGACACCTATGGCTACACCTTC.

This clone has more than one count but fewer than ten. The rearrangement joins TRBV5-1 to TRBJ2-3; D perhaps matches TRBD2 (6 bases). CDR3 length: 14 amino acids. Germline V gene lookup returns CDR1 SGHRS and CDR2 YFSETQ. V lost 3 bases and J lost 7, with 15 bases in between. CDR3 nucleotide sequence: TGCGCCAGCAGCTCCGGGGGACCCACGAATACGCAGTATTTT. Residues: CASSSGGPTNTQYF. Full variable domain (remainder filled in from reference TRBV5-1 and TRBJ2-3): KAGVTQTPRYLIKTRGQQVTLSCSPISGHRSVSWYQQTPGQGLQFLFEYFSETQRNKGNFPGRFSGRQFSNSRSEMNVSTLELGDSALYLCASSSGGPTNTQYFGPGTRLTVL.

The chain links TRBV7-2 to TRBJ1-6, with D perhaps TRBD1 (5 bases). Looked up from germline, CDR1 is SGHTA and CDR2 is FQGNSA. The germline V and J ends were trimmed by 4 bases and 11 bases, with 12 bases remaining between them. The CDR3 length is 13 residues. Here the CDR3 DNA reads TGTGCCAGCAGCTCCTCCTGGGGGGCACCCCTCCACTTT. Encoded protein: CASSSSWGAPLHF.

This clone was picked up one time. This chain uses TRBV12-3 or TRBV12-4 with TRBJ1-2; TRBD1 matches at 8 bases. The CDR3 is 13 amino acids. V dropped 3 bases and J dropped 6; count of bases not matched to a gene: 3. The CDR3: CASSLDRDHGYTF. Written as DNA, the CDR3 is TGTGCCAGCAGTTTGGACAGGGATCATGGCTACACCTTC.

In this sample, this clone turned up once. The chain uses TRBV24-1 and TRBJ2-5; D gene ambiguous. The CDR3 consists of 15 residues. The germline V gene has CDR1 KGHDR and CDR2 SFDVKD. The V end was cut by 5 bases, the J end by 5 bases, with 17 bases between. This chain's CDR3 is CATSGAAPSFETQYF. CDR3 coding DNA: TGTGCCACCAGTGGGGCGGCCCCATCCTTTGAGACCCAGTACTTC.

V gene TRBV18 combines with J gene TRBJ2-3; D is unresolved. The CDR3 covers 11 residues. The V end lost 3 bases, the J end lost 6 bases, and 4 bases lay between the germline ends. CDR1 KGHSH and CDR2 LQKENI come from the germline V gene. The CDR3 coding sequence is TGTGCCAGCTCACCTCAGGATACGCAGTATTTT. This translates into CASSPQDTQYF.

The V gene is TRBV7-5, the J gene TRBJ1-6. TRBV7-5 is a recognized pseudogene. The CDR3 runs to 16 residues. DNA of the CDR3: TGTGTCAGAAGCCGGGACGGTGGTTCCTATAATTCACCCCTCCACTTT. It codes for CVRSRDGGSYNSPLHF.

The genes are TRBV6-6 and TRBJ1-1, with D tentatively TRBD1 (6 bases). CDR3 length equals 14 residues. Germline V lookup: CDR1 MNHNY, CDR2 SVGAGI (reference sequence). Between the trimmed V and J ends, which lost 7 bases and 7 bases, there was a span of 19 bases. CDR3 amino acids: CASTRVAGANEAFF. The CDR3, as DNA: TGTGCCAGCACCCGGGTGGCAGGGGCCAATGAAGCTTTCTTT.

The CDR3 region has the DNA TGCGCCAGTTCCGGGACCTCTAATGAAAAACTGTTTTTT. It codes for CASSGTSNEKLFF. The genes are TRBV5-1 and TRBJ1-4, with D perhaps TRBD1 (5 bases). The V gene lost 8 bases and the J gene lost 3 bases, with 11 bases spanning the gap. CDR1 and CDR2 (germline): SGHRS, YFSETQ. The length of the CDR3 is 13 residues. Full variable domain (remainder filled in from reference TRBV5-1 and TRBJ1-4): KAGVTQTPRYLIKTRGQQVTLSCSPISGHRSVSWYQQTPGQGLQFLFEYFSETQRNKGNFPGRFSGRQFSNSRSEMNVSTLELGDSALYLCASSGTSNEKLFFGSGTQLSVL.

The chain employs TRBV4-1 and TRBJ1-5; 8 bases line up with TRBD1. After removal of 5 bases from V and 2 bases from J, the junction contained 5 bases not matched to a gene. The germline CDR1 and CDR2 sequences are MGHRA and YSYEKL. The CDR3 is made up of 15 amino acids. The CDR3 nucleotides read TGCGCCAGCAGCATCTTGGACAGGGGCAATCAGCCCCAGCATTTT. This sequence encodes CASSILDRGNQPQHF.